The entry below describes one T cell receptor beta chain. The CDR3 is 14 amino acids. From germline, CDR1 is MNHNY and CDR2 SVGAGI (reference sequence). The V end lost 7 bases, the J end lost 8 bases, and 20 bases lay between the germline ends. Produced via immunoSEQ multiplex PCR; TCRdb's table is partial and in-frame only. The sample carries about 7,000 clones, roughly 28% recorded once. Co-plating was performed using 200,000 CFSE-labeled responder cells and 200,000 irradiated, violet-dye-labeled stimulator cells. This sample was included in a study of graft-versus-host responses after intestinal transplantation.

V and J are TRBV6-6 and TRBJ1-1; D not certain. The receptor was isolated from a human patient who was an organ donor for intestinal transplantation. Here the sequenced sample was alloreactive CD8+ T cells from a mixed lymphocyte reaction culture, taken before transplantation. Described subset: CFSE-low proliferating T cells sorted from approximately 6-day pre-transplant mixed lymphocyte reaction (GvH or HvG direction). In DNA, the CDR3 is TGTGCCAGCACTCCGGTGGGCGACACAGAAGAAGCTTTCTTT. Its translation is CASTPVGDTEEAFF.